The 17 T cell receptor beta chains listed next were all sequenced from one sample in a study of blood T cell repertoires in COVID-19. The table came from immunoSEQ multiplex PCR; TCRdb's copy has only in-frame clones and leaves some out. Altogether 200,000 or so clones are present, roughly 79% being singletons, with the ten largest covering roughly 12%. Sequenced material: peripheral blood. The receptors here all came from a woman aged 80 or over with COVID-19, enrolled during active disease.

V and J are TRBV6-5 and TRBJ1-2; D perhaps matches TRBD1 (6 bases). Germline CDR1 is MNHEY and CDR2 is SVGAGI. The CDR3 has 14 amino acids. V lost 2 bases to trimming and J lost 7 bases, with 14 bases between them. This CDR3 is CASSYEAGARGYTF. The CDR3 nucleotides read TGTGCCAGCAGTTACGAGGCGGGGGCTCGTGGCTACACCTTC.

This chain joins TRBV4-3 and TRBJ1-2; D is possibly TRBD1 (6 bases). The CDR3 extends over 15 amino acids. CDR1 and CDR2 (germline): LGHNA, YSLEER. V shed 1 base and J shed 4 bases, with 13 bases lying between them. Here the CDR3 DNA reads TGCGCCAGCAGCCAAGGCAAGACAGGTCCCTATGGCTACACCTTC. Its protein product is CASSQGKTGPYGYTF.

This chain uses TRBV19 with TRBJ1-5; 9 bases map to TRBD1. Losses at the gene ends were 8 bases for V and 4 bases for J; bases not matched to a gene: 6. Germline CDR1 is LNHDA and CDR2 is SQIVND (reference sequence). The CDR3 has 14 amino acids. The CDR3 DNA sequence: TGTGCCAGTTCCTCGACAGGGGGGAATCAGCCCCAGCATTTT. Its translation: CASSSTGGNQPQHF.

This clone was observed a single time. This chain connects TRBV18 to TRBJ2-3; no definite D call. Germline V gives CDR1 KGHSH, CDR2 LQKENI. The V and J ends lost 0 bases and 2 bases respectively, with 12 bases between them. The CDR3 sequence is 16 residues long. In DNA, the CDR3 is TGTGCCAGCTCACCACCGTTCGGAGCTGACACAGATACGCAGTATTTT. Encoded protein: CASSPPFGADTDTQYF.

The chain has TRBV27 and TRBJ1-6, with D possibly being TRBD1 (5 bases). This CDR3 region has 13 residues. Germline CDR1 MNHEY, CDR2 SMNVEV (reference sequence). Trimming cost V 4 bases and J 9 bases, with 10 bases left between them. CDR3 residues: CASSWGVGSPLHF. The CDR3 DNA reads TGTGCCAGCAGTTGGGGGGTGGGTTCACCCCTCCACTTT.

The chain joins TRBV3-1 (or the pseudogene TRBV3-2) to TRBJ2-5, with TRBD2 identical over 12 bases. The CDR3 extends over 12 amino acids. The J segment lost 13 bases and the V segment lost 5 bases, leaving 5 bases of the junction unmatched. Per the germline V gene, CDR1 is LGHDT and CDR2 is YNNKEL (reference sequence). CDR3 sequence: CASSWTSGDRYF. The CDR3, as DNA: TGTGCCAGCAGCTGGACTAGCGGGGATCGGTACTTC.

The V and J genes are TRBV19 and TRBJ1-5, with 8 bases matching TRBD1. The CDR3 extends over 18 amino acids. Trimming cost V 7 bases and J 6 bases; bases outside gene matches: 20. Germline assignment: CDR1 LNHDA and CDR2 SQIVND (reference sequence). CDR3 residues: CASTYGPTGTGIGQPQHF. Here the CDR3 DNA reads TGTGCCAGTACCTATGGGCCCACCGGGACAGGAATCGGTCAGCCCCAGCATTTT.

J is TRBJ2-5 and V is TRBV15; D call uncertain. Germline assignment: CDR1 LNHNV and CDR2 YYDKDF (reference sequence). Trimming took 0 bases from V and 4 from J, leaving 3 bases between them. This CDR3 region has 12 residues. The CDR3 bases are TGTGCCACCAGCAGAGATCTAGAGACCCAGTACTTC. Translated: CATSRDLETQYF.

The chain combines TRBV29-1 with TRBJ1-4; the match to TRBD1 covers 8 bases. The V gene end was trimmed by 4 bases and the J gene end by 3 bases; junction bases not matched to a gene: 13. The CDR3 is 17 residues long. The germline CDR1 and CDR2 sequences are SQVTM and ANQGSEA. This CDR3 is CSVGMAWQGAANEKLFF. As DNA, the CDR3 is TGCAGCGTTGGGATGGCGTGGCAGGGGGCCGCTAATGAAAAACTGTTTTTT.

V and J are TRBV7-8 and TRBJ1-1; TRBD1 might be the D (6 bases). Germline CDR1 reads SGHVS; CDR2 reads FQNEAQ. The CDR3 contains 14 residues. V was pared by 5 bases and J by 3 bases, with 13 bases between. The CDR3 sequence is CASSRGGRDTEAFF. As DNA, the CDR3 is TGTGCCAGCAGCAGAGGGGGGAGGGACACTGAAGCTTTCTTT.

This chain uses TRBV2 with TRBJ1-2; 9 nucleotides match TRBD1. Losses at the gene ends were 2 bases for V and 11 bases for J; bases not matched to a gene: 6. Germline CDR1 and CDR2: SNHLY and FYNNEI. The CDR3 covers 13 residues. The CDR3 nucleotides read TGTGCCAGCAGTGAATACGGGACAGGGAGGTACACCTTC. Amino acid sequence: CASSEYGTGRYTF.

V usage is TRBV7-2 and J usage is TRBJ2-1; 7 bases agree with TRBD2. V dropped 2 bases and J dropped 4; count of bases not matched to a gene: 14. Looked up from germline, CDR1 is SGHTA and CDR2 is FQGNSA. This CDR3 is 18 amino acids long. CDR3 residues: CASSLRILGGGGYNEQFF. CDR3 in DNA: TGTGCCAGCAGCTTACGAATACTAGGCGGGGGAGGTTACAATGAGCAGTTCTTC. The entire variable domain, with the rest obtained from reference TRBV7-2 and TRBJ2-1, is as follows: GAGVSQSPSNKVTEKGKDVELRCDPISGHTALYWYRQSLGQGLEFLIYFQGNSAPDKSGLPSDRFSAERTGGSVSTLTIQRTQQEDSAVYLCASSLRILGGGGYNEQFFGPGTRLTVL.

This clone was observed a few times. The chain uses TRBV6-5 and TRBJ1-1, with 8 bases matching TRBD1. The CDR3 is 12 residues long. Unmatched junction bases numbered 7, after V lost 5 bases and J lost 11 bases. Germline V gene lookup returns CDR1 MNHEY and CDR2 SVGAGI. In DNA form, the CDR3 reads TGTGCCAGCAGTCGCGGACAGGGTCAGGCTTTCTTT. This sequence encodes CASSRGQGQAFF.

The CDR3 DNA reads TGCAGCGTCCCGACAGGGGGGAACACTGAAGCTTTCTTT. Translation gives CSVPTGGNTEAFF. The chain links TRBV29-1 to TRBJ1-1; 9 bases fit TRBD1. Trimming removed 6 bases from V and 1 base from J; junction bases left unmatched: 3. Germline CDR1 and CDR2: SQVTM and ANQGSEA. The CDR3 totals 13 residues.

This chain joins TRBV7-2 and TRBJ1-3; 8 bases are shared with TRBD1. This CDR3 spans 15 amino acids. V shed 5 bases and J 1 base; nucleotides not matched to a gene: 4. Germline CDR1 is SGHTA and CDR2 is FQGNSA. In nucleotides, the CDR3 is TGTGCCAGCAGCCGGGACAGGATATCTGGAAACACCATATATTTT. Translation gives CASSRDRISGNTIYF.

J is TRBJ2-1 and V is TRBV29-1; 11 bases line up with TRBD2. This CDR3 spans 17 amino acids. The ends lost 3 bases at V and 1 base at J; junction bases unmatched: 8. Germline lookup yields CDR1 SQVTM and CDR2 ANQGSEA. CDR3 amino acids: CSVDGLAGGGSYNEQFF. For the CDR3, the DNA is TGCAGCGTTGACGGGCTAGCGGGGGGAGGGTCCTACAATGAGCAGTTCTTC.

This clone has only one observation. The chain has TRBV3-1 (or the pseudogene TRBV3-2) and TRBJ1-1; D call uncertain. The CDR3 length is 13 residues. Germline CDR1 and CDR2: LGHDT and YNNKEL (reference sequence). With 2 bases removed from V and 7 bases from J, the gap between germline ends came to 11 bases. The CDR3, as DNA: TGTGCCAGCAGCCAACGGAGAGGCGGTGAAGCTTTCTTT. This translates into CASSQRRGGEAFF.